The 27 T cell receptor beta chains below come from one sample, sequenced in a study of blood T cell repertoires in COVID-19 (dated by TCRdb to about 2020). The library was generated by the immunoSEQ multiplex PCR assay. TCRdb obtained this table from immuneACCESS and retained in-frame rearrangements with V and J assigned. These tables miss some clones; where compared with another copy, unresolved V genes account for less than half of the shortfall, and the remainder is unexplained. In this sample the table shows about 170,000 clones, approximately 90% of which occur a single time. Almost 5% of the sample rests with the top ten. Sequenced sample: peripheral blood. These receptors came from a young man with COVID-19, enrolled during active disease.

J is TRBJ2-7 and V is TRBV5-1; 9 bases match TRBD1. Germline loops: CDR1 SGHRS, CDR2 YFSETQ. The CDR3 length is 14 residues. The V segment lost 3 bases and the J segment 4 bases; nucleotides outside the gene matches: 5. CDR3 residues: CASSWGQGTYEQYF. The CDR3 DNA reads TGCGCCAGCAGCTGGGGACAGGGTACATACGAGCAGTACTTC.

This clone was observed once. The V and J genes are TRBV6-5 and TRBJ2-1, with a tentative D call TRBD1 (6 bases). The CDR3 extends over 11 amino acids. The germline V gene has CDR1 MNHEY and CDR2 SVGAGI. The germline V and J ends were trimmed by 11 bases and 7 bases, with 12 bases remaining between them. CDR3 protein: CAHGQFNEQFF. In nucleotides, the CDR3 is TGTGCCCACGGACAGTTTAATGAGCAGTTCTTC.

This rearrangement joins TRBV4-3 to TRBJ1-2; the match to TRBD1 covers 7 bases. The CDR3 runs to 15 residues. Germline V gene lookup returns CDR1 LGHNA and CDR2 YSLEER. Trimming at V came to 4 bases and at J to 8 bases, leaving 13 bases not matched to a gene. The CDR3 coding sequence is TGCGCCAGCAGCCCTGGAGTTGACAGGGCCGGCGGCTACACCTTC. Residues: CASSPGVDRAGGYTF.

V is TRBV19 and J is TRBJ1-2, with 8 bases identical to TRBD1. CDR3 length: 15 amino acids. V was pared by 5 bases and J by 3 bases, with 8 bases of the junction left unmatched. CDR1 LNHDA and CDR2 SQIVND come from the germline V gene (reference sequence). The CDR3 bases are TGTGCCAGTAGTCTCTCCAACAGGGGGGACTATGGCTACACCTTC. This gives the protein CASSLSNRGDYGYTF.

The chain employs TRBV10-3 and TRBJ2-1; TRBD2 agrees at 7 bases. This CDR3 contains 14 residues. V dropped 4 bases and J dropped 7; count of bases not matched to a gene: 7. CDR1 and CDR2 from the germline V gene are ENHRY and SYGVKD. The CDR3 DNA reads as TGTGCCATCAGTGTAAGCGGGATGGGGAATGAGCAGTTCTTC. Translation: CAISVSGMGNEQFF.

This rearrangement joins TRBV29-1 to TRBJ1-5; unclear D gene. Germline CDR1 is SQVTM and CDR2 is ANQGSEA. CDR3 length equals 12 residues. V lost 4 bases to trimming and J lost 5 bases, with 9 bases between them. The CDR3 DNA follows: TGCAGCGTTGGGCGGGATCATCAGCCCCAGCATTTT. Translation: CSVGRDHQPQHF.

The chain is built from TRBV7-2 and TRBJ2-1; 7 nucleotides agree with TRBD2. CDR1 and CDR2 (germline): SGHTA, FQGNSA. This CDR3 is built from 16 residues. The trim removed 5 bases at V and 4 bases at J, leaving 11 bases unmatched. Here the CDR3 reads CASSVGRGSRYNEQFF. In nucleotides, the CDR3 is TGTGCCAGCAGCGTAGGTCGCGGGAGTCGTTACAATGAGCAGTTCTTC.

V and J are TRBV9 and TRBJ2-1, with D tentatively TRBD2 (6 bases). The CDR3 runs 20 residues. Trimming removed 0 bases from V and 6 bases from J, with 28 bases in between. Germline loops: CDR1 SGDLS, CDR2 YYNGEE. The CDR3, as DNA: TGTGCCAGCAGCGTAGAGCCTTATCTGGTTATCGGGAGTTGGACCAATGAGCAGTTCTTC. Residues: CASSVEPYLVIGSWTNEQFF. Looking up the rest from reference TRBV9 and TRBJ2-1 gives the full variable domain: DSGVTQTPKHLITATGQRVTLRCSPRSGDLSVYWYQQSLDQGLQFLIQYYNGEERAKGNILERFSAQQFPDLHSELNLSSLELGDSALYFCASSVEPYLVIGSWTNEQFFGPGTRLTVL.

The chain has TRBV5-6 and TRBJ2-2; D not certain. Looked up from germline, CDR1 is SGHDT and CDR2 is YYEEEE. The CDR3 covers 13 residues. Trimming took 4 bases from V and 6 from J, leaving 10 bases between them. The CDR3 bases are TGTGCCAGCAGCCAATGGTTAGCCGGGGAGCTGTTTTTT. As protein: CASSQWLAGELFF.

This chain joins TRBV5-1 and TRBJ2-7, with 9 bases identical to TRBD2. The J segment lost 2 bases and the V segment lost 3 bases, leaving 6 bases of the junction unmatched. The CDR3 length is 15 residues. Germline loops: CDR1 SGHRS, CDR2 YFSETQ. CDR3 amino acids: CASSWPREGAYEQYF. In DNA form, the CDR3 reads TGCGCCAGCAGCTGGCCGCGGGAGGGGGCCTACGAGCAGTACTTC.

The V gene is TRBV24-1, the J gene TRBJ2-1; 8 bases agree with TRBD1. V gave up 3 bases and J gave up 6 bases; unmatched junction bases: 9. CDR1 is KGHDR and CDR2 is SFDVKD in the germline V gene. CDR3 length: 16 amino acids. The CDR3 DNA reads TGTGCCACCAGTGATCCCGGACAGGGAGTAAGCAATGAGCAGTTCTTC. It codes for CATSDPGQGVSNEQFF.

The genes are TRBV30 and TRBJ2-1, with a weak D call TRBD2 (5 bases). The V end was cut by 0 bases, the J end by 2 bases, with 17 bases between. The CDR3 consists of 17 residues. Germline V gene data show CDR1 as GTSNPN and CDR2 as SVGIG (reference sequence). CDR3 residues: CAWSVRGGRPTYNEQFF. CDR3 coding DNA: TGTGCCTGGAGTGTAAGAGGTGGGAGACCTACCTACAATGAGCAGTTCTTC.

The genes are TRBV3-1 (or the pseudogene TRBV3-2) and TRBJ1-5, with D unclear. V was clipped by 1 base and J by 4 bases, with 8 bases between them. The CDR3 sequence is 14 residues long. Per the germline V gene, CDR1 is LGHDT and CDR2 is YNNKEL (reference sequence). In DNA form, the CDR3 reads TGTGCCAGCAGCCAAGGAGGCGGTAATCAGCCCCAGCATTTT. Its protein is CASSQGGGNQPQHF.

This clone has only a few counts. J is TRBJ1-1 and V is TRBV7-9; D is unclear. The ends were cut back, 5 bases at V and 2 bases at J, with 6 bases in the middle. Germline V CDR1 and CDR2: SEHNR, FQNEAQ (reference sequence). The CDR3 length is 12 residues. Here the CDR3 reads CASSSSNTEAFF. The DNA of the CDR3 is TGTGCCAGCAGCAGCTCTAACACTGAAGCTTTCTTT.

This chain links TRBV9 with TRBJ2-2; TRBD1 aligns across 7 bases. The length of the CDR3 is 15 residues. Looked up from germline, CDR1 is SGDLS and CDR2 is YYNGEE. Trimming at V came to 0 bases and at J to 5 bases, leaving 4 bases not matched to a gene. The CDR3 loop is CASSVVEGATGELFF. DNA of the CDR3: TGTGCCAGCAGCGTAGTAGAGGGGGCAACCGGGGAGCTGTTTTTT.

This clone has only a few counts. The chain combines TRBV5-4 with TRBJ2-1; 9 bases agree with TRBD2. V was pared by 0 bases and J by 3 bases, with 10 bases of the junction left unmatched. The CDR3 covers 18 residues. Germline V gene data show CDR1 as SGHNT and CDR2 as YYREEE (reference sequence). The CDR3 coding sequence is TGTGCCAGCAGCTTGGACTCCTCCAGCGGGAGGTACTACAATGAGCAGTTCTTC. Translated: CASSLDSSSGRYYNEQFF. The full variable domain, rest sourced from reference TRBV5-4 and TRBJ2-1, is ETGVTQSPTHLIKTRGQQVTLRCSSQSGHNTVSWYQQALGQGPQFIFQYYREEENGRGNFPPRFSGLQFPNYSSELNVNALELDDSALYLCASSLDSSSGRYYNEQFFGPGTRLTVL.

The chain joins TRBV7-2 to TRBJ2-7; 9 bases fit TRBD2. The germline V gene has CDR1 SGHTA and CDR2 FQGNSA. Losses at the gene ends were 5 bases for V and 2 bases for J; bases not matched to a gene: 16. This CDR3 is 18 amino acids long. CDR3 residues: CASSAGRASGEHTYEQYF. For the CDR3, the DNA is TGTGCCAGCAGCGCCGGGCGGGCTAGCGGGGAACATACCTACGAGCAGTACTTC.

This chain connects TRBV7-3 to TRBJ2-3; D possibly corresponds to TRBD1 (5 bases). The CDR3 is made up of 13 amino acids. The ends were cut back, 2 bases at V and 6 bases at J, with 9 bases in the middle. The V gene's germline CDR1 is SGHTA and CDR2 FQGTGA. CDR3 sequence (DNA): TGTGCCAGCAGCTTAGGGGCAGGGGATACGCAGTATTTT. It is translated as CASSLGAGDTQYF.

This clone was observed a handful of times. The rearrangement uses TRBV5-6 and TRBJ2-7, with a weak D call TRBD2 (5 bases). Trimming cost V 2 bases and J 2 bases, with 11 bases left between them. CDR1 is SGHDT, CDR2 YYEEEE, per germline. The CDR3 has 14 residues. The CDR3 DNA is TGTGCCAGCAGCTTAGAAGGAGGCGCCTACGAGCAGTACTTC. Its translation is CASSLEGGAYEQYF. Looking up the rest from reference TRBV5-6 and TRBJ2-7 gives the full variable domain: DAGVTQSPTHLIKTRGQQVTLRCSPKSGHDTVSWYQQALGQGPQFIFQYYEEEERQRGNFPDRFSGHQFPNYSSELNVNALLLGDSALYLCASSLEGGAYEQYFGPGTRLTVT.

This chain connects TRBV3-1 (or the pseudogene TRBV3-2) to TRBJ2-1; 8 bases fit TRBD1. The J segment lost 15 bases and the V segment lost 1 base, leaving 20 bases of the junction unmatched. From germline, CDR1 is LGHDT and CDR2 YNNKEL (reference sequence). The CDR3 runs to 17 residues. DNA of the CDR3: TGTGCCAGCAGCCAAGGGACAGGGATTAACAATGTTTTAAAAAGGTTCTTC. Encoded protein: CASSQGTGINNVLKRFF.

This chain connects TRBV5-1 to TRBJ2-1; the D gene is possibly TRBD2 (6 bases). Germline values: CDR1 SGHRS, CDR2 YFSETQ. The length of the CDR3 is 14 residues. The V and J ends lost 2 bases and 7 bases respectively, with 13 bases between them. The CDR3 DNA is TGCGCCAGCAGCTTAAGCCGGGGGAGTAATGAGCAGTTCTTC. This sequence encodes CASSLSRGSNEQFF.

The chain employs TRBV9 and TRBJ1-6; D gene uncertain. Germline V CDR1 and CDR2: SGDLS, YYNGEE. Trimming shortened V by 0 bases and J by 7 bases, and 11 bases separated the two germline ends. CDR3 length equals 15 residues. The CDR3 region is CASSVASVENSPLHF. CDR3 DNA: TGTGCCAGCAGCGTAGCGTCAGTTGAAAATTCACCCCTCCACTTT.

The V call is TRBV18, the J call TRBJ2-7, with a tentative D call TRBD1 (6 bases). The CDR3 is 12 residues long. V was shortened by 4 bases and J by 6 bases, with 10 bases between the two germline ends. Per germline, CDR1 KGHSH and CDR2 LQKENI. This chain's CDR3 is CASSLGQREQYF. Here the CDR3 DNA reads TGTGCCAGCTCACTAGGACAGCGCGAGCAGTACTTC.

This rearrangement joins TRBV4-1 to TRBJ1-2; D is possibly TRBD1 (6 bases). Germline assignment: CDR1 MGHRA and CDR2 YSYEKL. With 1 base removed from V and 4 bases from J, the gap between germline ends came to 13 bases. CDR3 length: 15 amino acids. DNA of the CDR3: TGCGCCAGCAGCCAAGTCCCGGGACAAGCCTATGGCTACACCTTC. Translating it yields CASSQVPGQAYGYTF.

J is TRBJ1-5 and V is TRBV23-1; D is possibly TRBD1 (5 bases). TRBV23-1 is known as an ORF, though its function is uncertain. V was shortened by 3 bases and J by 1 base, with 13 bases between the two germline ends. The CDR3 has 16 amino acids. CDR3 amino acids: CASSHGGVESNQPQHF. The CDR3 nucleotides are TGCGCCAGCAGTCATGGAGGGGTCGAGAGCAATCAGCCCCAGCATTTT.

The chain carries TRBV25-1 and TRBJ1-2; 7 bases align to TRBD1. The CDR3 loop spans 14 amino acids. Germline trimming cut 3 bases from V and 4 bases from J; bases unmatched to any gene: 5. Germline values: CDR1 MGHDK, CDR2 SYGVNS. The CDR3 region has the DNA TGTGCCAGCAGTGAGGAGGGGGCTGTCTATGGCTACACCTTC. Amino acid sequence: CASSEEGAVYGYTF.

A note on this clone: The junction shows a germline mismatch at one end, possibly a read error. The CDR3 region has the DNA TGTGCCTGGACCAGAGTCGGGACTAATGAAAAACTGCTTTTT. It specifies CAWTRVGTNEKLLF. The rearrangement links TRBV30 to TRBJ1-4, with D possibly being TRBD1 (5 bases). The germline gives CDR1 GTSNPN, CDR2 SVGIG (reference sequence). There are 14 residues in the CDR3.